Shown below are 18 T cell receptor beta chains from a single sample sequenced in a study of T cells in Graves' hyperthyroidism and ophthalmopathy (dated by TCRdb to between 2018 and 2020). Receptor libraries were prepared by multiplex PCR. Reads for this sample came from an Illumina HiSeq 2000. Amplification of TCR beta CDR3 regions was carried out from RNA transcripts. The first round of RT-PCR for the TCR CDR3 was performed with the HTBI primer set and the Qiagen OneStep RT-PCR kit. Starting from the raw public reads, TCRdb applied fastp trimming at Q25, assembled clones with MiXCR and retained in-frame beta chains. Entries that share a CDR3 protein sequence are merged under the most common genes and DNA. Across this sample there are 280,000 or so distinct CDR3 sequences, with less than 30% seen only once. Of the sample, roughly 24% falls within the top ten clones. The sequenced material came from blood. The receptors originated from a man between 40 and 49 years old with Graves' hyperthyroidism that later progressed to Graves' ophthalmopathy.

This clonotype was seen at least ten times. This sequence joins TRBV5-1 and TRBJ1-2; D remains unclear. The CDR3 loop spans 13 amino acids. Trimming stripped 3 bases from V and 4 bases from J, with 10 bases between. Germline lookup yields CDR1 SGHRS and CDR2 YFSETQ. CDR3 sequence (DNA): TGCGCCAGCAGCTACGATATCCGCTATGGCTACACCTTC. It specifies CASSYDIRYGYTF.

The sample holds a few counts of this clonotype. This chain joins TRBV28 and TRBJ2-7, with D uncertain. CDR1 MDHEN and CDR2 SYDVKM come from the germline V gene. Trimming cost V 2 bases and J 6 bases, with 14 bases left between them. The CDR3 is 14 residues long. The CDR3 region is CASSLVSRMGEQYF. CDR3 DNA: TGTGCCAGCAGTTTAGTATCCAGGATGGGCGAGCAGTACTTC.

In this sample, this clonotype turned up once. A much larger clone differs by one base, so this may be a read error. It is likely a read error, because the conserved phenylalanine at the end of the CDR3 is missing. J is TRBJ2-2 and V is TRBV5-1; D might be TRBD1 or TRBD2, each matching 5 bases. Per the germline V gene, CDR1 is SGHRS and CDR2 is YFSETQ. V lost 4 bases and J lost 2, with 15 bases in between. The CDR3 totals 16 residues. In nucleotides, the CDR3 is TGCGCCAGCAGCATGACGGGACGGACAAACACCGGGGAGCTGTTTTCT. Residues: CASSMTGRTNTGELFS.

This clonotype was seen many times. The V gene is TRBV2, the J gene TRBJ1-5; D call uncertain. This CDR3 spans 14 amino acids. Germline V gene sequence: CDR1 SNHLY, CDR2 FYNNEI. The V and J ends lost 0 bases and 6 bases respectively, with 9 bases between them. CDR3 protein: CASSEAPEIQPQHF. The CDR3 DNA follows: TGTGCCAGCAGTGAAGCGCCGGAAATTCAGCCCCAGCATTTT.

V gene TRBV11-2 combines with J gene TRBJ1-3; no firm D call. V lost 8 bases and J 1 base, leaving 9 bases between the germline ends. The CDR3 sequence is 13 residues long. The V gene's germline CDR1 is SGHAT and CDR2 FQNNGV. The CDR3 coding sequence is TGTGCCAGCCGTACGGGGTCTGGAAACACCATATATTTT. It translates to CASRTGSGNTIYF.

This clonotype has at least ten counts. The chain employs TRBV13 and TRBJ2-7; D may correspond to TRBD1 or TRBD2 (6 bases each). The CDR3 is made up of 14 amino acids. Trimming removed 4 bases at V and 6 bases at J, with 16 bases between. The V gene's germline CDR1 is PRHDT and CDR2 FYEKMQ (reference sequence). CDR3 nucleotide sequence: TGTGCCAGCAGCTCCCAACAGGGAGGTCGCGAGCAGTACTTC. Translating gives CASSSQQGGREQYF.

The chain employs TRBV6-5 and TRBJ2-7, with 11 bases matching TRBD2. CDR1 is MNHEY, CDR2 SVGAGI, per germline. V shed 2 bases, J shed 4 bases, and the junction held 4 bases outside the gene matches. CDR3 size: 15 residues. The CDR3 is CASSYQGTSGYEQYF. CDR3 in DNA: TGTGCCAGCAGTTACCAGGGGACTAGCGGTTACGAGCAGTACTTC.

The sample holds many counts of this clonotype. CDR3 in DNA: TGTGCCAGTAGCTGGGACATGAACACTGAAGCTTTCTTT. Its translation: CASSWDMNTEAFF. The genes are TRBV19 and TRBJ1-1; maybe TRBD1 (6 bases). The V and J ends lost 6 bases and 0 bases respectively, with 8 bases between them. The CDR3 is made up of 13 amino acids. Germline CDR1 and CDR2: LNHDA and SQIVND (reference sequence).

This clonotype occurred many times. This rearrangement joins TRBV2 to TRBJ1-4; 9 bases are shared with TRBD1. The germline V gene has CDR1 SNHLY and CDR2 FYNNEI. The CDR3 is 14 residues long. The ends lost 7 bases at V and 8 bases at J; junction bases unmatched: 8. This CDR3 reads CASTRDRDGEKLFF. CDR3 nucleotide sequence: TGTGCCAGCACTCGGGACAGGGATGGCGAAAAACTGTTTTTT.

This clonotype was counted at least ten times. V gene TRBV19 combines with J gene TRBJ2-7; 9 positions match TRBD2. Trimming at V came to 0 bases and at J to 3 bases, leaving 3 bases not matched to a gene. Germline lookup yields CDR1 LNHDA and CDR2 SQIVND (reference sequence). The CDR3 has 15 amino acids. The CDR3 coding sequence is TGTGCCAGTAGTATAGATGCTAGCGGGAACTACGAGCAGTACTTC. Protein: CASSIDASGNYEQYF.

The chain joins TRBV2 to TRBJ2-7, with D perhaps matching TRBD2 (6 bases). Germline V gene data show CDR1 as SNHLY and CDR2 as FYNNEI. V gave up 5 bases and J gave up 7 bases, with 12 bases separating them. This CDR3 spans 12 amino acids. The CDR3 DNA sequence: TGTGCCAGCAGTTCTGGCGGGGCTGAGCAGTACTTC. It encodes CASSSGGAEQYF.

In its sample, this clonotype was seen many times. The chain employs TRBV2 and TRBJ2-5, with D maybe TRBD2 (5 bases). Germline V gene lookup returns CDR1 SNHLY and CDR2 FYNNEI. This CDR3 region has 10 residues. V dropped 8 bases and J dropped 5 bases, with 6 bases sitting between them. The CDR3 here is CASGGETQYF. DNA of the CDR3: TGTGCCAGCGGCGGGGAGACCCAGTACTTC.

This chain uses TRBV6-2 or TRBV6-3 with TRBJ2-7; the match to TRBD1 covers 7 bases. The germline V gene has CDR1 MNHEY and CDR2 SVGEGT. This CDR3 comprises 15 residues. V was pared by 7 bases and J by 6 bases, with 15 bases of the junction left unmatched. The CDR3 spells CASNDPGQADGEQYF. In nucleotides, the CDR3 is TGTGCCAGCAACGACCCAGGACAGGCGGATGGCGAGCAGTACTTC.

This clonotype has more than one count but fewer than ten. The chain combines TRBV14 with TRBJ2-5, with D hard to call. The length of the CDR3 is 12 residues. Germline V gene sequence: CDR1 SGHDN, CDR2 FVKESK. V dropped 1 base and J dropped 5 bases, with 5 bases sitting between them. CDR3 nucleotides: TGTGCCAGCAGCCAAGCAACGGAGACCCAGTACTTC. This codes for CASSQATETQYF.

At least ten counts were recorded for this clonotype. The chain links TRBV28 to TRBJ1-1, with TRBD1 as a possible D gene (6 bases). Germline-derived CDR1 and CDR2 are MDHEN and SYDVKM. V lost 7 bases and J lost 6, with 15 bases in between. The CDR3 runs 13 residues. The CDR3 is CASTFWDNPEAFF. The CDR3 DNA follows: TGTGCCAGCACCTTTTGGGACAACCCTGAAGCTTTCTTT.

There are many counts of this clonotype. This chain uses TRBV20-1 with TRBJ2-7, with 10 nucleotides matching TRBD2. The CDR3 spans 13 residues. Germline V gives CDR1 DFQATT, CDR2 SNEGSKA (reference sequence). Trimming at V came to 5 bases and at J to 3 bases, leaving 4 bases not matched to a gene. The CDR3: CSAGTSAYYEQYF. The CDR3 bases are TGCAGTGCTGGGACTAGCGCGTACTACGAGCAGTACTTC.

This clonotype showed up many times. V gene TRBV6-1 combines with J gene TRBJ2-7, with TRBD1 identical over 8 bases. V shed 7 bases, J shed 4 bases, and the junction held 12 bases outside the gene matches. Germline V gene lookup returns CDR1 MNHNS and CDR2 SASEGT. The CDR3 contains 15 residues. This CDR3 reads CASMRWKTGVYEQYF. The CDR3 DNA is TGTGCCAGCATGAGGTGGAAGACAGGGGTGTACGAGCAGTACTTC.

This clonotype was recorded at least ten times. The chain links TRBV27 to TRBJ2-3; maybe TRBD1 (8 bases). Trimming took off 6 bases at V and 0 bases at J, with 13 bases between the two ends. This CDR3 comprises 15 residues. Germline V gives CDR1 MNHEY, CDR2 SMNVEV (reference sequence). CDR3 sequence: CASRYRGGSTDTQYF. CDR3 DNA sequence: TGTGCCAGCAGATACAGGGGGGGAAGCACAGATACGCAGTATTTT.